This section outlines one TCR beta chain sequence together with its context. The data are from a study of Ad26.COV2.S vaccination and SARS-CoV-2 variants. The table came from immunoSEQ multiplex PCR; TCRdb's copy has only in-frame clones and leaves some out. The sample contains just over 350,000 clones, 70% to 90% of which appear only once. The CDR3 has 15 amino acids. The ends were cut back, 0 bases at V and 0 bases at J, with 10 bases in the middle. Germline assignment: CDR1 SGDLS and CDR2 YYNGEE. Sample treatment: approximately 18 received Ad26.COV2.S at low or high dose, single or two shots; roughly five received placebo; per-sample allocation not given. Material that was analyzed had been drawn on day 63 after the first vaccine or placebo injection.

The TCR was taken from a person between 18 and 65 years old who received the Ad26.COV2.S COVID-19 vaccine or a placebo. The chain recombines TRBV9 with TRBJ2-7; no reliable D call. The starting material was peripheral blood, obtained in a trial of Ad26.COV2.S vaccine versus placebo. The CDR3 is CASSVGSHSSYEQYF. In DNA, the CDR3 is TGTGCCAGCAGCGTAGGTTCACACAGCTCCTACGAGCAGTACTTC.